This is a list of T cell receptor beta chains from one sample in a study of T cells in localized non-small cell lung cancer. Method: immunoSEQ multiplex PCR; TCRdb's copy keeps in-frame clones and lacks some. The sample includes nearly 40,000 clones, more than 75% of them seen just once. The sequencing here drew on peripheral blood, taken before any cancer treatment. Receptor source: a man aged 18 to 50 with stage I lung adenocarcinoma. CDR3s leave out the opening cysteine and the closing phenylalanine or tryptophan.

V gene | CDR3 protein
TRBV5-1 | ASSLRGETQY
TRBV19 | ASSIMRGAEQPQH
TRBV7-9 | ASSARGASGEETQY
TRBV7-9 | ASILTSTGNTIY
TRBV5-8 | ASSFSDGGRDEQY
TRBV19 | ASSIRSGYDGYT
TRBV12-5 | ASGSDLGGYT
TRBV6-1 | ASVPYLLDQPQH
TRBV30 | ARSWRGNTGELF
TRBV6-1 | ASRGQANEKLF
TRBV5-4 | ASSLAAGTYEQY
TRBV4-2 | ASSPGTGEQNTEAF
TRBV7-2 | ASSSALRDYGYT
TRBV19 | ASSSPGGGNNQPQH
TRBV30 | AFERNTEAF
TRBV7-9 | ASSPTGTGVHEQY
TRBV4-2 | ASSLMPGGDEQY
TRBV6-6 | ASSYYGTNTEAF
TRBV4-3 | ASSQDQVREEDGYT
TRBV7-3 | ASSLSGSNTGELF
TRBV5-1 | ASSLVPEGEAF
TRBV7-2 | ASSPRQGDSGNTIY
TRBV7-8 | ASSPQGRDSYGYT
TRBV10-3 | ATGQERNTGELF
TRBV6-6 | ASRLGGGSYEQY
TRBV5-1 | ASSSGTAGGREKLF
TRBV9 | ASSVGPVVNSNQPQH
TRBV4-1 | ASSLDTAGTEAF
TRBV4-3 | ASSLTIQENYGYT
TRBV29-1 | SVMPFLENQAF
TRBV18 | ASSPPTLKETQY
TRBV27 | ASGPTGPYGYT
TRBV11-3 | ASSTGLGTQY
TRBV5-8 | ASSSGISNEAF
TRBV6-5 | ASSYREGADYGYT
TRBV6-5 | ASRGRRIPYEQY
TRBV5-6 | ASSFETGRRGYT
TRBV7-2 | ASSLVAGQTYEQY
TRBV15 | ATSREWGAGLANYGYT
TRBV2 | ASSSRTGEQPQH
TRBV5-6 | ASSPYRDRNEQF